The 20 T cell receptor beta chains below were found in one sample sequenced in a study of high-grade serous ovarian cancer treatment subgroups. Tumor tissue was taken before any definitive surgery or chemotherapy was given. The assay was immunoSEQ multiplex PCR, and TCRdb's table has in-frame clones only and misses some. The repertoire holds roughly 20,000 clones, with approximately 77% as singletons. The specimen sequenced was tumor tissue. The receptors shown here come from a human donor with high-grade serous ovarian cancer.

The chain has TRBV28 and TRBJ2-5, with D perhaps TRBD2 (5 bases). Germline values: CDR1 MDHEN, CDR2 SYDVKM. CDR3 length equals 11 residues. V lost 5 bases, J lost 11 bases, and 12 bases lay in between. CDR3 DNA: TGTGCCAGCAGTGTACAGAGGGAGCAGTACTTC. Translated: CASSVQREQYF. The variable domain in full, with the rest retrieved from reference TRBV28 and TRBJ2-5, is DVKVTQSSRYLVKRTGEKVFLECVQDMDHENMFWYRQDPGLGLRLIYFSYDVKMKEKGDIPEGYSVSREKKERFSLILESASTNQTSMYLCASSVQREQYFGPGTRLLVL.

This clone occurred once. The rearrangement uses TRBV11-3 and TRBJ2-3; D not resolved. The CDR3 covers 11 residues. Germline CDR1 and CDR2: SGHNT and YENEEA. V was shortened by 3 bases and J by 4 bases, with 2 bases between the two germline ends. CDR3 bases: TGTGCCAGCAGCTTGGCAGATACGCAGTATTTT. Amino acids: CASSLADTQYF.

This clone was seen a single time. The CDR3 sequence is CASRGTWANVLTF. The CDR3 region has the DNA TGTGCCAGCAGAGGGACTTGGGCCAACGTCCTGACTTTC. This chain links TRBV6-5 with TRBJ2-6; possible D gene TRBD2, 6 bases. Trimming cost V 6 bases and J 5 bases, with 8 bases left between them. The germline gives CDR1 MNHEY, CDR2 SVGAGI. CDR3 size: 13 residues.

V gene TRBV6-5 combines with J gene TRBJ2-1; no firm D call. Between the trimmed V and J ends, which lost 2 bases and 8 bases, there was a span of 7 bases. The CDR3 contains 12 residues. Germline CDR1 and CDR2: MNHEY and SVGAGI. Here the CDR3 reads CASSYDGHEQFF. CDR3 nucleotides: TGTGCCAGCAGTTACGACGGCCATGAGCAGTTCTTC.

The chain carries TRBV11-3 and TRBJ2-7, with 12 nucleotides matching TRBD2. The CDR3 has 14 amino acids. CDR1 and CDR2 from the germline V gene are SGHNT and YENEEA. V shed 7 bases and J 1 base; nucleotides not matched to a gene: 2. The CDR3, as DNA: TGTGCCAGCATCACTAGCGGGAGGTCCTACGAGCAGTACTTC. Translation gives CASITSGRSYEQYF.

This clone has a handful of counts. This rearrangement joins TRBV4-3 to TRBJ1-2; D gene ambiguous. V lost 4 bases, J lost 7 bases, and 16 bases lay in between. From germline, CDR1 is LGHNA and CDR2 YSLEER. CDR3 size: 14 residues. The CDR3: CASSPSGILIGYTF. The CDR3 region has the DNA TGCGCCAGCAGCCCCTCGGGGATCCTCATTGGCTACACCTTC.

The chain combines TRBV5-4 with TRBJ2-6; D is ambiguous. In germline, CDR1 is SGHNT, CDR2 YYREEE (reference sequence). This CDR3 has 15 residues. V dropped 4 bases and J dropped 1 base, with 9 bases sitting between them. In DNA form, the CDR3 reads TGTGCCAGCAGCCCCCGAAGATCTGGGGCCAACGTCCTGACTTTC. This codes for CASSPRRSGANVLTF.

The chain combines TRBV4-2 with TRBJ2-3; 7 bases fit TRBD2. The CDR3 covers 16 residues. J lost 0 bases, V lost 4 bases, and 7 bases had no gene match. The germline gives CDR1 LGHNA, CDR2 YNFKEQ. CDR3 nucleotides: TGTGCCAGCAGCCCCCTTCCTAGCGGAAGCACAGATACGCAGTATTTT. It codes for CASSPLPSGSTDTQYF.

J is TRBJ2-1 and V is TRBV7-9, with 9 bases matching TRBD2. The V and J ends lost 5 bases and 9 bases, in that order; junction bases with no gene match: 11. CDR1 and CDR2 from the germline V gene are SEHNR and FQNEAQ (reference sequence). The CDR3 spans 15 residues. The CDR3 sequence is CASSLSGLATGEQFF. The CDR3 DNA reads TGTGCCAGCAGCCTCTCGGGACTAGCAACGGGTGAGCAGTTCTTC.

This clone appeared once. The V call is TRBV6-4, the J call TRBJ2-3; D may match TRBD1 or TRBD2 (5 bases each). Germline V gene data show CDR1 as MRHNA and CDR2 as SNTAGT. The germline V and J ends were trimmed by 4 bases and 8 bases, with 13 bases remaining between them. The CDR3 consists of 13 residues. The CDR3 sequence is CASSVGPGATQYF. DNA for the CDR3: TGTGCCAGCAGTGTAGGCCCCGGGGCTACGCAGTATTTT.

This chain links TRBV7-2 with TRBJ2-7; D gene unclear. The CDR3 length is 13 residues. V lost 2 bases and J lost 6, with 11 bases in between. Looked up from germline, CDR1 is SGHTA and CDR2 is FQGNSA. The chain's CDR3 is CASSLSWNPEQYF. The CDR3 coding sequence is TGTGCCAGCAGCTTAAGCTGGAATCCCGAGCAGTACTTC.

This chain joins TRBV27 and TRBJ2-7; 7 nucleotides line up with TRBD1. J gave up 3 bases and V 3 bases, and 2 bases lay outside the gene matches. Germline V gives CDR1 MNHEY, CDR2 SMNVEV (reference sequence). This CDR3 is 13 amino acids long. The CDR3 loop is CASSFHRGYEQYF. In DNA, the CDR3 is TGTGCCAGCAGTTTTCACAGGGGCTACGAGCAGTACTTC.

V gene TRBV6-6 combines with J gene TRBJ2-7; 7 bases agree with TRBD1. The germline CDR1 and CDR2 sequences are MNHNY and SVGAGI (reference sequence). This CDR3 has 14 residues. V trimming: 0 bases; J trimming: 3 bases; junction bases outside the gene matches: 2. The CDR3 DNA reads as TGTGCCAGCAGTTACTCGGACAGGCGCTACGAGCAGTACTTC. Residues: CASSYSDRRYEQYF.

This clone was counted only a few times. V is TRBV19 and J is TRBJ1-5, with TRBD1 matching 7 bases. The CDR3 spans 16 residues. Germline trimming cut 1 base from V and 7 bases from J; bases unmatched to any gene: 10. CDR1 and CDR2 from the germline V gene are LNHDA and SQIVND (reference sequence). The CDR3: CASSIGLGQHGQPQHF. The DNA of the CDR3 is TGTGCCAGTAGTATAGGGTTGGGACAGCATGGACAGCCCCAGCATTTT.

The V and J genes are TRBV4-1 and TRBJ1-2; no definite D call. CDR1 MGHRA and CDR2 YSYEKL come from the germline V gene. Trimming took off 0 bases at V and 8 bases at J, with 13 bases between the two ends. The CDR3 runs 14 residues. CDR3 residues: CASSQDPGNIGYTF. DNA of the CDR3: TGCGCCAGCAGCCAAGATCCGGGGAACATCGGCTACACCTTC.

The chain employs TRBV7-6 and TRBJ1-2; D unclear. Germline-derived CDR1 and CDR2 are SGHVS and FNYEAQ. V was shortened by 5 bases and J by 4 bases, with 17 bases between the two germline ends. The CDR3 extends over 15 amino acids. CDR3 amino acids: CASSPPDPKTYGYTF. DNA of the CDR3: TGTGCCAGCAGCCCCCCAGACCCAAAGACCTATGGCTACACCTTC.

The chain recombines TRBV19 with TRBJ2-5; 9 nucleotides match TRBD1. V shed 0 bases, J shed 4 bases, and the junction held 3 bases outside the gene matches. The length of the CDR3 is 15 residues. Germline CDR1 LNHDA, CDR2 SQIVND (reference sequence). DNA for the CDR3: TGTGCCAGTAGTATAGAAGGGACAGGGAGAGAGACCCAGTACTTC. It codes for CASSIEGTGRETQYF.

V is TRBV14 and J is TRBJ2-7, with a possible D match to TRBD1 (5 bases). Trimming pared 4 bases from V and 1 base from J, leaving 11 bases between. The length of the CDR3 is 14 residues. Germline assignment: CDR1 SGHDN and CDR2 FVKESK. The CDR3 reads CASSRGHISYEQYF. The CDR3 DNA sequence: TGTGCCAGCAGCCGAGGACACATATCCTACGAGCAGTACTTC. Variable domain in full (rest from reference TRBV14 and TRBJ2-7): EAGVTQFPSHSVIEKGQTVTLRCDPISGHDNLYWYRRVMGKEIKFLLHFVKESKQDESGMPNNRFLAERTGGTYSTLKVQPAELEDSGVYFCASSRGHISYEQYFGPGTRLTVT.

The chain employs TRBV10-1 and TRBJ2-5; the D call may be TRBD1 or TRBD2 (5 bases each). The tail of the sequence fits TRBJ2-7 better, so the J call may be wrong. This CDR3 is built from 14 residues. In germline, CDR1 is WNHNN, CDR2 SYGVQD (reference sequence). The CDR3 DNA follows: TGCGCCAGAACAGGAGGCACCGACCCCTACGAGCAGTACTTC. Translation: CARTGGTDPYEQYF.

This clone appeared once. This chain uses TRBV18 with TRBJ1-3; perhaps TRBD1 as D (6 bases). The CDR3 runs 17 residues. Trimming left V 3 bases short and J 0 bases short, with 15 bases between. In germline, CDR1 is KGHSH, CDR2 LQKENI. This CDR3 is CASSPMQGPNSGNTIYF. The CDR3 DNA reads TGTGCCAGCTCACCGATGCAGGGGCCAAACTCTGGAAACACCATATATTTT.